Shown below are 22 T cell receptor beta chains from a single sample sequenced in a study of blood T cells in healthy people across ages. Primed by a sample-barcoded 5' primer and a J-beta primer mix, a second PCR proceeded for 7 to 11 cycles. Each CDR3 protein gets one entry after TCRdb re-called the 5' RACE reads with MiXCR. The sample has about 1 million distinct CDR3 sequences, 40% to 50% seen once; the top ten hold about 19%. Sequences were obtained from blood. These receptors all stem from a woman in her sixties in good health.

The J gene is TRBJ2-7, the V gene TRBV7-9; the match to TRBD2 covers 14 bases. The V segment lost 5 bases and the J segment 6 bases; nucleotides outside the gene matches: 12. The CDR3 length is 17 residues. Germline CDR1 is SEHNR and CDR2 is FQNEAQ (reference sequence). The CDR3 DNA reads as TGTGCCAGCAGCCCCCCGGGACTAGCGGGAGTAATTGGCGAGCAGTACTTC. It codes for CASSPPGLAGVIGEQYF.

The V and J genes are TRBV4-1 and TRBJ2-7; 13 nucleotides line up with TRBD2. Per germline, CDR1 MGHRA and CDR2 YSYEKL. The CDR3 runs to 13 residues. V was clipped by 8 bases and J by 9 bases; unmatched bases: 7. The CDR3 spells CASLRTSGSSQYF. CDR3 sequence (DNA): TGCGCCAGCCTCCGGACTAGCGGGAGTTCGCAGTACTTC.

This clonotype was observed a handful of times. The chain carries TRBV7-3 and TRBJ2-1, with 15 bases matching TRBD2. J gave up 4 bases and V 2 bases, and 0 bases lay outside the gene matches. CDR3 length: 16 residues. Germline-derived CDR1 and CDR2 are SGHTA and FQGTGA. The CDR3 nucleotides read TGTGCCAGCAGCTTAGGGACTAGCGGGGGGTACAATGAGCAGTTCTTC. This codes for CASSLGTSGGYNEQFF.

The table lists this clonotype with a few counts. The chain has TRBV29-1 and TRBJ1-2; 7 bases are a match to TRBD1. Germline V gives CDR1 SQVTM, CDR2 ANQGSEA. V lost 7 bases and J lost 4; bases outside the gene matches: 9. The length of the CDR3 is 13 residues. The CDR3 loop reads CSADPQGSYGYTF. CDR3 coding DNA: TGCAGCGCTGACCCACAGGGGAGCTATGGCTACACCTTC.

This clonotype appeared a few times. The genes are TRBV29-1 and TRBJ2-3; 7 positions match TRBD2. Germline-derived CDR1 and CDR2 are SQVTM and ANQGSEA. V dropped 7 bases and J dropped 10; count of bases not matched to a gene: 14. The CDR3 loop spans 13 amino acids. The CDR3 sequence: CSGRVAGMSPQYF. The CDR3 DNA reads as TGCAGCGGGCGAGTAGCGGGTATGAGCCCGCAGTATTTT.

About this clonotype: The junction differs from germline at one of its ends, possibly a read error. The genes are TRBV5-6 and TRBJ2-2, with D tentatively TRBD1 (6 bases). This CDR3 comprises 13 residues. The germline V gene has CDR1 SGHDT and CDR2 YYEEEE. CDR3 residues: CAGSGGQSGELFF. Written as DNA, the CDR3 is TGTGCCGGCAGCGGTGGACAGTCCGGGGAGCTGTTTTTT. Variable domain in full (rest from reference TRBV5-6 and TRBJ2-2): DAGVTQSPTHLIKTRGQQVTLRCSPKSGHDTVSWYQQALGQGPQFIFQYYEEEERQRGNFPDRFSGHQFPNYSSELNVNALLLGDSALYLCAGSGGQSGELFFGEGSRLTVL.

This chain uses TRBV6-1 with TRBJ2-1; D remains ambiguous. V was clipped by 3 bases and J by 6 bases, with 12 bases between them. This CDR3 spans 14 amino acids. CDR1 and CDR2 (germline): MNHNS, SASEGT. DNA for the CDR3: TGTGCCAGCAGTGATCAGGACCGACCCAATGAGCAGTTCTTC. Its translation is CASSDQDRPNEQFF.

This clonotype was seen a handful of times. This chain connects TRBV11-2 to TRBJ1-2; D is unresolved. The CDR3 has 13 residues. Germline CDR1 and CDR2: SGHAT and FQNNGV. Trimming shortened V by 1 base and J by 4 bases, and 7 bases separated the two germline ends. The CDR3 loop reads CASSLVRPYGYTF. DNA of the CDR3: TGTGCCAGCAGCTTAGTGCGACCCTATGGCTACACCTTC.

The CDR3 nucleotides read TGCGCCAGCAGCTTGTTTGCTAGCGGAAACAATGAGCAGTTCTTC. This gives the protein CASSLFASGNNEQFF. This chain uses TRBV5-1 with TRBJ2-1; 7 bases are shared with TRBD2. Trimming cost V 1 base and J 5 bases; bases outside gene matches: 6. This CDR3 comprises 15 residues. Germline CDR1 reads SGHRS; CDR2 reads YFSETQ.

The chain's CDR3 is CASSDRTDLETQYF. DNA of the CDR3: TGTGCCAGCAGCGATAGGACAGACTTAGAGACCCAGTACTTC. The rearrangement uses TRBV7-6 and TRBJ2-5; D might be TRBD1 (6 bases). The CDR3 loop spans 14 amino acids. Trimming pared 5 bases from V and 4 bases from J, leaving 14 bases between. Germline V CDR1 and CDR2: SGHVS, FNYEAQ.

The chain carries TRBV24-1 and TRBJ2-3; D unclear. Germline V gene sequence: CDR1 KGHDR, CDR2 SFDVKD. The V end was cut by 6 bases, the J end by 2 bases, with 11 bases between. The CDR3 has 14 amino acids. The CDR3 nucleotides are TGTGCCACCAGTACTACGTGGGACACAGATACGCAGTATTTT. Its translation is CATSTTWDTDTQYF.

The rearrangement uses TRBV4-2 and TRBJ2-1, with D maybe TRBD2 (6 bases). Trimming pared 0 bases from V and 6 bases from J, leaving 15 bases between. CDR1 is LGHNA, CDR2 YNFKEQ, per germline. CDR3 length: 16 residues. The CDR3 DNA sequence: TGTGCCAGCAGCCAAGATCCCCCGGACGGGAGCAATGAGCAGTTCTTC. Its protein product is CASSQDPPDGSNEQFF.

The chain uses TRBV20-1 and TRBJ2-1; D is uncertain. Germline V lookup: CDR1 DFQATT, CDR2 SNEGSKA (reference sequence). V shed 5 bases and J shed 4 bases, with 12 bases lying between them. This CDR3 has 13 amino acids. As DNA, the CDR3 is TGCAGTGCTGGGTCCTCGTATTACAATGAGCAGTTCTTC. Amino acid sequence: CSAGSSYYNEQFF.

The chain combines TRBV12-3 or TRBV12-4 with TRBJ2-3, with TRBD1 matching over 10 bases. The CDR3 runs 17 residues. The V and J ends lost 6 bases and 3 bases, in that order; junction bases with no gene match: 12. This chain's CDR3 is CASRLRRDRGVTDTQYF. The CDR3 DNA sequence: TGTGCCAGCAGGCTTCGCCGGGACAGGGGTGTGACAGATACGCAGTATTTT.

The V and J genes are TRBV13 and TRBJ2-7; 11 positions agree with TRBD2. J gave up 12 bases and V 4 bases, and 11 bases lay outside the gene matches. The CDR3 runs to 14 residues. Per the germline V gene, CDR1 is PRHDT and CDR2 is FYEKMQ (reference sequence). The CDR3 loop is CASSSGTSGKEAYF. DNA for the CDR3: TGTGCCAGCAGCTCAGGGACTAGCGGTAAGGAGGCGTACTTC. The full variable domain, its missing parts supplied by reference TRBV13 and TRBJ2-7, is AAGVIQSPRHLIKEKRETATLKCYPIPRHDTVYWYQQGPGQDPQFLISFYEKMQSDKGSIPDRFSAQQFSDYHSELNMSSLELGDSALYFCASSSGTSGKEAYFGPGTRLTVT.

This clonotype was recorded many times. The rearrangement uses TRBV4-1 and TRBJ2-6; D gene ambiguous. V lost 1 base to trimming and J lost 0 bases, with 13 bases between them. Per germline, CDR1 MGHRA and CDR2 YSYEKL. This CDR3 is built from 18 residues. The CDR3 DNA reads TGCGCCAGCAGCCAAGTCCGTGGGTTCAGCTCTGGGGCCAACGTCCTGACTTTC. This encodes CASSQVRGFSSGANVLTF.

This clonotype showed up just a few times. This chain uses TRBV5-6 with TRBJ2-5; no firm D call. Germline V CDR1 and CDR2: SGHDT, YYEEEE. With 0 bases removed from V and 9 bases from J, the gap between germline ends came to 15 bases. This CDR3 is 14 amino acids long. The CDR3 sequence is CASSLGPPVAAQYF. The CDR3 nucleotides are TGTGCCAGCAGCTTGGGACCACCAGTCGCGGCCCAGTACTTC. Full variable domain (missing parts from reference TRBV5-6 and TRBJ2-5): DAGVTQSPTHLIKTRGQQVTLRCSPKSGHDTVSWYQQALGQGPQFIFQYYEEEERQRGNFPDRFSGHQFPNYSSELNVNALLLGDSALYLCASSLGPPVAAQYFGPGTRLLVL.

Here the CDR3 DNA reads TGCAGTGCTAGAGACCGACTAGCGGCAGAGGTAGATACGCAGTATTTT. This gives the protein CSARDRLAAEVDTQYF. The gene calls are TRBV20-1 and TRBJ2-3, with TRBD2 identical over 9 bases. V shed 0 bases, J shed 5 bases, and the junction held 9 bases outside the gene matches. Germline V gives CDR1 DFQATT, CDR2 SNEGSKA (reference sequence). CDR3 size: 16 residues.

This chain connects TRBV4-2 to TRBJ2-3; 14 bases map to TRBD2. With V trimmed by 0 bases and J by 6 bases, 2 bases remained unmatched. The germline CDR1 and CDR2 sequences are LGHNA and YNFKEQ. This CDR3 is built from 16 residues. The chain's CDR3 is CASSQDRLAGGDTQYF. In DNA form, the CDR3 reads TGTGCCAGCAGCCAAGATCGACTAGCGGGAGGGGATACGCAGTATTTT.

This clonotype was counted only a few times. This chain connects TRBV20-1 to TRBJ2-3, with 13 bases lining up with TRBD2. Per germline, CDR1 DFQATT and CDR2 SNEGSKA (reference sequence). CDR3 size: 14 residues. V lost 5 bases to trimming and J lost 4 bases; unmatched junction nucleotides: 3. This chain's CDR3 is CSAGLAGEADTQYF. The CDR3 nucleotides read TGCAGTGCTGGACTAGCGGGAGAGGCAGATACGCAGTATTTT.

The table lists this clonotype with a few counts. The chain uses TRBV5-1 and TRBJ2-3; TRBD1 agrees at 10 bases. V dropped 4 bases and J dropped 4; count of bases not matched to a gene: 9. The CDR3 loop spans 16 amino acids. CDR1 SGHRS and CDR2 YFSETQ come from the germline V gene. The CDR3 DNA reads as TGCGCCAGCAGCCCGCCGACAGGGGGCCCAGCAGATACGCAGTATTTT. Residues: CASSPPTGGPADTQYF.

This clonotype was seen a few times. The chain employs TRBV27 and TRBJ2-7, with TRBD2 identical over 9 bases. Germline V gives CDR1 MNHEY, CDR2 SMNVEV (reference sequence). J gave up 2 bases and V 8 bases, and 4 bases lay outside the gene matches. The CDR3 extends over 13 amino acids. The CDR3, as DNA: TGTGCCAGCCAGCTAGCGGGGACCTACGAGCAGTACTTC. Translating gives CASQLAGTYEQYF.